This T cell receptor beta chain was identified during a study of yellow fever vaccine responses in identical twins. TCRdb called the RT-PCR reads again in MiXCR, with one record for every CDR3 protein. The sample has approximately 32,000 distinct CDR3 sequences; more than 45% are singletons. Germline loops: CDR1 SQVTM, CDR2 ANQGSEA. The CDR3 has 12 amino acids. V was pared by 3 bases and J by 5 bases, with 10 bases between. Regarding this clonotype: What it recognizes is unknown.

General study results and limits: Twins' vaccine T cell responses reportedly seemed partly convergent and partly personalized.

The rearrangement links TRBV29-1 to TRBJ2-5; D is unresolved. Sequenced material: T cells from blood (PBMCs), unsorted or a sorted subset (not recorded which), taken before or after yellow fever vaccination (not recorded which). The receptor was derived from a woman aged 18-29 years who received the yellow fever vaccine. The CDR3 loop is CSVEPDLETQYF. CDR3 DNA sequence: TGCAGCGTTGAGCCTGATTTGGAGACCCAGTACTTC.